The present T cell receptor beta chain was sequenced within a study of identifying expanded T cells in peripheral blood (dated by TCRdb to the late 2010s). At the level of the whole study: Technical replicates were generated by sequencing separate aliquots of the same genomic DNA pool, and four replicates were compared pairwise.

The immunoSEQ Assay, which relies on bias-controlled multiplex PCR amplification of genomic DNA, was used to profile TCRbeta CDR3 regions. As for the authors' bioinformatics: The absolute abundance of each unique TCRbeta CDR3 region was quantified after sequences were collapsed and filtered. Differential abundance was assessed using a binomial (Fisher-equivalent) model and a beta-binomial model in which time-dependent variance fitted from healthy donors was added. Clones with fewer than 5 combined templates were removed, and differential abundance was called for clones with a Benjamini-Hochberg FDR below 0.01. The form v = (b*log(k)+a)^2 was used to model beta-binomial variance as a function of total template count across the two samples. Imported from immuneACCESS, the table was reduced by TCRdb to in-frame sequences with V and J called. These copies leave out some clones; in studies compared against another copy, an unresolved V gene accounts for under half, and the cause of the remainder is not known. Clone size and the V and J calls come from that table; the DNA yielded D and trimming. In all, the sample holds about 78,000 clones, and 84% of those were seen once. Jointly, the top ten make up approximately 20% of the sample.

What the study reported, not specific to this receptor: The authors expected that over much longer intervals, such as months to years, biological variance in healthy repertoires might increase even further. Between technical replicates the binomial model flagged roughly 1.1 differentially abundant clones, whereas over about two weeks the binomial model flagged about 16.4 and over roughly four weeks approximately 20. For all healthy donors, the variance in clone template counts between approximately 2-week samples rose significantly as total template count increased. Both the number of clones called differentially abundant and the false-positive rate were significantly reduced by the beta-binomial model across all healthy-donor time intervals.

A word on this clone: Its antigen remains undetermined. No qualities accompany the bases; no much larger clone lies one base away.

During the collection period, no infections or other immune events were recorded for the healthy donors. Blood repertoires from healthy donors were used as a training cohort for calibrating time-dependent variance in a beta-binomial model of differential abundance of T-cell clones. The training cohort included 10 healthy donors, of whom 3 were female and 7 were male. Donor ages ranged from about 25 to 64 years, with an average of about 40 years. Whole blood, obtained from a commercial supplier, was collected from each healthy donor at three time points spaced around 2 weeks apart. For immunosequencing, genomic DNA was extracted from whole blood that had not been sorted. From the cysteine through the phenylalanine, the CDR3 covers 13 amino acids. The sequence is cut down to CDR3 DNA, 39 bases in frame from base 1. Reading the germline V gene gives CDR1 MNHEY and CDR2 SVGAGI. V is trimmed back by 11 bases and J by 6 bases, and the junction contains 12 bases that no gene match accounts for.

The sequence derives from a person aged 18-70 years in good health. Sequencing was carried out using blood. The rearranged chain carries TRBV6-5 and TRBJ1-2; 7 nucleotides in the junction match TRBD1. The encoded CDR3 is CALRHDREDGYTF. The DNA sequence is as follows: TGTGCCCTAAGACACGACAGGGAAGATGGCTACACCTTC.